This T cell receptor (beta chain) was retrieved from a study of control samples from healthy donors and cancer patients. Produced via immunoSEQ multiplex PCR; TCRdb's table is partial and in-frame only. The table lists about 51,000 clones, approximately 89% of them singletons. Sequencing was done on a sample of PBMCs. This TCR was recovered from a man in his forties or fifties with colorectal cancer.

The CDR3 spells CASSLGLAGTSSYNEQFF. As DNA, the CDR3 is TGCGCCAGCAGCCTCGGACTAGCGGGTACTAGCTCCTACAATGAGCAGTTCTTC. The chain couples TRBV4-3 to TRBJ2-1; TRBD2 matches 11 bases. Germline-derived CDR1 and CDR2 are LGHNA and YSLEER. The CDR3 consists of 18 residues. Trimming took 4 bases from V and 0 from J; bases not matched to a gene: 8.